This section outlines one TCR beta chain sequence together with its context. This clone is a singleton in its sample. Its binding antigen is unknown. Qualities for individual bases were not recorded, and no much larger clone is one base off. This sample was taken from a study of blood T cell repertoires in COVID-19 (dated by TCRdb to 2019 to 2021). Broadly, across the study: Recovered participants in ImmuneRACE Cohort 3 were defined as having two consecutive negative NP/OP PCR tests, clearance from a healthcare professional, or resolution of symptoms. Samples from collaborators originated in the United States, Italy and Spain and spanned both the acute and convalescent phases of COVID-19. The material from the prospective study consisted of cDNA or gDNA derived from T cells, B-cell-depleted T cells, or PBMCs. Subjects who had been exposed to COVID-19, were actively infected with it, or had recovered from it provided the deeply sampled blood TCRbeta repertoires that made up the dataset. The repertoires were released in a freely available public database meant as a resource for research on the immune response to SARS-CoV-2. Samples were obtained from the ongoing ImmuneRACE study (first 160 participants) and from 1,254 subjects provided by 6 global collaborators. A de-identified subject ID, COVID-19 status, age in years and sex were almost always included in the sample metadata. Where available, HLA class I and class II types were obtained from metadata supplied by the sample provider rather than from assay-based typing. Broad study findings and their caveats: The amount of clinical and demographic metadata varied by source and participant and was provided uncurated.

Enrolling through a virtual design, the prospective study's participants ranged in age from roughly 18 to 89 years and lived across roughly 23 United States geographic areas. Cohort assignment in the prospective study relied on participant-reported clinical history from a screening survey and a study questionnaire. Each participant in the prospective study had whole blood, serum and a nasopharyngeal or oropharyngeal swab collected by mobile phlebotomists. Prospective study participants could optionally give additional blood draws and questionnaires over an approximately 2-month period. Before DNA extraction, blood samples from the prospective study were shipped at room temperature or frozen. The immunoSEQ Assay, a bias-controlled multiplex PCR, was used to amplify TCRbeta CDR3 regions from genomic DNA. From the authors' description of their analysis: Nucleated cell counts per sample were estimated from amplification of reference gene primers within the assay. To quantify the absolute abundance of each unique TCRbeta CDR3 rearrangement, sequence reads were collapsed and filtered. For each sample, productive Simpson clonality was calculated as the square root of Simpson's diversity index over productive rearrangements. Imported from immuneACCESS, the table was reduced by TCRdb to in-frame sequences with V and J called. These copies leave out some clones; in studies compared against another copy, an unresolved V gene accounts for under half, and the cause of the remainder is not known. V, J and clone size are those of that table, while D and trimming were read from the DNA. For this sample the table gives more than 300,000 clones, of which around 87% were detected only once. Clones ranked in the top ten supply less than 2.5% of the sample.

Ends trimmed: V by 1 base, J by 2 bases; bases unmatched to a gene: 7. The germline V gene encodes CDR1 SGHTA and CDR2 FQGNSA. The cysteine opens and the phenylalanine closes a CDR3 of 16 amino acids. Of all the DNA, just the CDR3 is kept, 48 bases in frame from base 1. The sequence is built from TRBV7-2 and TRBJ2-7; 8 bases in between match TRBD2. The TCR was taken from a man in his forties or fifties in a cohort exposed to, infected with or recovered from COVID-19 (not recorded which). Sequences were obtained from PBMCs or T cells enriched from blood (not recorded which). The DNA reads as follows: TGTGCCAGCAGCTTAGACGCTGCGGGAGGTGCCTACGAGCAGTACTTC. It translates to CASSLDAAGGAYEQYF. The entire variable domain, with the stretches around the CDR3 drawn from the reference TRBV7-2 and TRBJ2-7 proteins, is GAGVSQSPSNKVTEKGKDVELRCDPISGHTALYWYRQSLGQGLEFLIYFQGNSAPDKSGLPSDRFSAERTGGSVSTLTIQRTQQEDSAVYLCASSLDAAGGAYEQYFGPGTRLTVT.